This TCR beta chain stems from a study of T cell responses to AZD1222 COVID-19 vaccine. TCRdb's copy holds only in-frame clones and misses some; the assay was immunoSEQ multiplex PCR. The table lists 90,000 to 100,000 clones, roughly nine tenths of them singletons, with around 3.2% in the top ten. This sequence originates from an adult in good health. This sample comprised peripheral blood, obtained on day 0 of AZD1222 vaccination.

CDR3 coding DNA: TGTGCCAGTAGTACTTCCCGCACAGATACGCAGTATTTT. Protein sequence: CASSTSRTDTQYF. V is TRBV19 and J is TRBJ2-3; unclear D gene. The CDR3 covers 13 residues. V was cut by 4 bases and J by 1 base, with 6 bases left in between. CDR1 is LNHDA and CDR2 is SQIVND in the germline V gene (reference sequence). Based on the CDR3 plus reference TRBV19 and TRBJ2-3, the full variable domain is DGGITQSPKYLFRKEGQNVTLSCEQNLNHDAMYWYRQDPGQGLRLIYYSQIVNDFQKGDIAEGYSVSREKKESFPLTVTSAQKNPTAFYLCASSTSRTDTQYFGPGTRLTVL.